The present TCR beta chain was sequenced within a study of cytomegalovirus exposure and HLA in healthy donors (dated 2017 in TCRdb). Some background on the complete study: According to an earlier analysis of 550 to 700 of the donors, 150 million to 200 million T cells yielded 90 million to 140 million unique TCR beta sequences and 250 to 350 Gb of sequence data. An early release that covered more than 550 HLA-typed donors contained around 300 gigabases of sequencing data and 85 million to 100 million unique TCR sequences. The genetic ancestry cluster associated with self-reported Caucasian donors included roughly 84% of the roughly 410 genotyped donors. The study was designed to test whether signatures of past pathogen exposure could be identified by cataloging public T cell receptors. The study profiled the T cell repertoires of fewer than 850 subjects by immunosequencing and related them to cytomegalovirus serostatus. Besides the first cohort of approximately 670 subjects, a separate validation cohort made up of over 95 different subjects was used. To predict cytomegalovirus infection status, the study brought together high-throughput TCR immunosequencing, statistical association of individual TCRs with disease status, and machine learning. In a later analysis, previously published TCR beta repertoires from fewer than 750 donors were re-analyzed and high-resolution HLA genotyping was added so that TCR occurrence patterns could be studied. The later analysis used no new phenotypic data to find candidate immune exposures, relying instead on TCR beta sequences and their occurrence across donors. In an earlier analysis of 587 of the donors, high-throughput TCR beta sequencing was used to judge whether each TCR beta V gene segment behaved as functional or pseudogenic. Donor age, sex, ethnicity and CMV serostatus were compiled together with the repertoire data. In a later genetic analysis, genome-wide SNP genotypes for about 60% of the 666 donors were used, and that subset was treated as a discovery cohort. Every repertoire in the discovery cohort had been generated on one and the same sequencing platform. Class I and class II HLA loci were covered by the typing at four-digit resolution. Typing coverage differed by locus: A, B, C, DRB1 and DQB1 were typed in about 620-640 donors, DQA1 in 500 to 550, DPA1 in some 600, and DPB1 in 450 to 490. A handful of DR-DQ haplotypes were handled as single units for association and clustering because linkage in the cohort was strong. Among around 400 genotyped donors of the cohort, an average of approximately 220,000 unique TCR beta nucleotide sequences was sequenced per donor, of which about 19% were non-productive. Study-level results and caveats: In vitro tests confirmed that a few of the cytomegalovirus-associated TCR beta chains recognize cytomegalovirus antigens. A later analysis associated 15,000 or so TCR beta sequences with specific HLA alleles at a false discovery rate of 0.05. Because counts were too low, about 18 rarely observed V segments, including chromosome 9 orphons, were excluded from the earlier analysis of 587 of the donors. A total of fewer than 200 TCR beta chains were listed by the study as associated with cytomegalovirus. In a later analysis, HLA-associated TCR beta chains showed more clonal expansion and lower generation probabilities than non-associated chains that were equally common. Linkage disequilibrium might explain the correlated functional status among segregating V segments, but an unknown experimental factor could not be excluded. Some IMGT-functional V segments, including TRBV6-2 and TRBV6-3, could not be told apart with the 87-base-pair reads, so those segments were excluded. According to the authors, the approach could potentially be generalized to other disease states and immunological phenotypes. For the cohort, immune exposure information was limited to CMV serostatus. In an earlier analysis of more than 450 of the donors, most TCR beta V segments were observed in productive rearrangements about 87% or about 30% of the time, broadly matching IMGT annotations. Several of the top co-occurrence clusters appeared to be linked to parvovirus B19, influenza, CMV and Epstein-Barr virus, according to a later analysis. Because HLA typing was missing for some donors at each locus, association tests included only the typed subset. Presence/absence analyses assumed roughly uniform sequencing depth across donors, an assumption that may not hold. When HLA alleles, especially DR and DQ, strongly co-occurred, attributing TCR associations to individual alleles was difficult. According to a later analysis, TCR association rates differed among HLA loci, with DRB1 alleles showing the most associated TCRs and HLA-C alleles showing the fewest. In a later genetic analysis, fewer N-insertions in productive TCRs were reported among donors in an Asian-associated ancestry cluster than the roughly 700-donor mean. In a later genetic analysis, a missense DCLRE1C variant was associated with V-gene and J-gene trimming of TCR beta chains, and the association was replicated in an independent cohort. Cytomegalovirus status was reported to be diagnosed by the classifier with high specificity and sensitivity in both the original and validation cohorts. Most TCR sequences were seen in very few donors, while some public TCRs were found in many individuals. A further reported finding was that TCR beta sequences accurately predicted the HLA-A and HLA-B alleles for most subjects in the first cohort. In this cohort, only TCR beta chains were sequenced, and detectable features were limited by the absence of alpha or paired-chain data. A group of highly shared sequence variants was considered likely to be a technical artifact of the sequencing pipeline. In a later analysis, most CMV-associated TCR beta chains were found to appear HLA-restricted, with HLA associations seemingly driven largely by CMV exposure.

The cohort comprised 710 or so healthy bone marrow donors. At the time of sampling, every cohort member was nominally healthy, though immune exposures that went unrecorded were likely present. The donor was CMV seropositive and was included in the group of about 290 seropositive cohort members. Every donor gave a peripheral blood sample, and the peripheral blood mononuclear cells from that sample were used for TCR beta sequencing. The Qiagen DNeasy Blood Extraction Kit was used to extract genomic DNA from the blood cell samples. A remark on this clone: The clone's antigen remains unknown. Per-nucleotide qualities are absent, and no much larger clonotype sits a single base away.

Trimming takes 5 bases from V and 4 bases from J, and the germline ends sit 2 bases apart. Per the germline V gene (reference sequence), SEHNR is the CDR1 and FQNEAQ is the CDR2. From the cysteine through the phenylalanine, the CDR3 covers 11 amino acids. Just the 33-base CDR3 DNA is kept, in frame starting at base 1. Libraries were prepared through the immunoSEQ multiplex PCR assay. A mixture of 60 forward primers for TCR Vbeta segments and 13 reverse primers for TCR Jbeta segments was used in the multiplex PCR. A multiplex PCR assay on genomic DNA amplified the CDR3 region of rearranged TCR beta genes. Amplified TCR beta libraries were sequenced as 87-base-pair reads on the Illumina HiSeq System. In the authors' own workflow: A later analysis counted 75 million to 100 million unique TCR beta chains across the 666 repertoires, and some 12 million of these chains were shared by at least two donors. Raw reads were error-corrected and collapsed into unique sequences with a nearest-neighbor algorithm that merged closely related sequences to remove PCR and sequencing errors. V, D and J gene segments were assigned by aligning CDR3 sequences to IMGT reference sequences. For a sequence to be retained, a match of at least six nucleotides to both a V gene segment and a J gene segment was required. A rearrangement was called productive if the CDR3 had no stop codons and remained in frame with V and J, and every other rearrangement was called non-productive. CDR3 was defined according to IMGT convention as the region running from the second conserved V-encoded cysteine to the conserved J-encoded phenylalanine. The earlier analysis of 500 to 750 of the donors excluded any sequence lacking an unambiguous match to a single V gene segment. In an earlier analysis of almost 600 of the donors, a V segment was called functional when productive rearrangements were above 56.7%, and segregating when the standard deviation between donors exceeded 5%. A statistical classification framework was built to diagnose cytomegalovirus status from the catalog of TCR beta chain sequences. A later analysis assigned V and J genes by comparing TCR nucleotide sequences with IMGT/GENE-DB human TR gene sequences. The TCRdist pipeline was used in a later analysis to assign CDR3 sequences and most-parsimonious VDJ recombination scenarios. In a later analysis, each TCR beta chain was defined by its CDR3 amino acid sequence together with its V-gene family, and reads without a unique V-gene family were excluded. As a way to deal with suspected cross-contamination and a sequencing artifact, a later analysis dropped approximately 590 nucleotide sequences that were highly shared and had low generation probability. For each public chain, a later analysis derived a clonal expansion index from normalized ranks of inferred template counts within each repertoire. A later analysis computed generation probabilities with a VDJ recombination model fitted to out-of-frame rearrangements, and checked the results against IGoR. A later analysis scored TCR-TCR, TCR-HLA and TCR-CMV co-occurrence with hypergeometric tests, applying a repertoire-size bias correction to TCR pairs. A later analysis estimated false discovery rates by permuting HLA or CMV assignments 20 times. In a later analysis, co-occurring TCRs were grouped with DBSCAN, and TCRdist sequence similarity was added when clustering was performed within HLA-allele-positive subsets. Repertoires with fewer than 30,000 or more than 120,000 public chains were left out of co-occurrence clustering, as were about 5 repertoires with anomalous nucleotide sharing. TCRdb re-hosts the immuneACCESS table, in-frame sequences only. Its copies lack some clones; in the studies checked, an unresolved V gene accounts for under half of them, and the cause for the rest is not known. V, J and clone size derive from that table, while D and trimming were established from the DNA sequence. The sample records approximately 67,000 clones, 75% to 90% of which are singletons. The leading ten clones occupy about 12% of the sample.

This receptor was identified in a woman under 40 in good health and CMV-seropositive. The chain employs TRBV7-9 and TRBJ1-4, with the D gene uncertain. The source material was PBMCs. The nucleotides are TGTGCCAGCAGCCGTAATGAAAAACTGTTTTTT. This is translated as CASSRNEKLFF.